The clone carrying this T cell receptor (beta chain) was seen only once. This sample stems from a study of blood T cell repertoires in COVID-19. Produced via immunoSEQ multiplex PCR; TCRdb's table is partial and in-frame only. The sample yields under 350,000 clones, about nine tenths seen once. Per the germline V gene, CDR1 is SGHNT and CDR2 is YENEEA. Trimming left V 0 bases short and J 0 bases short, with 6 bases between. The CDR3 spans 14 residues. The TCR originated in a man over 45 with acute or convalescent COVID-19. Specimen: peripheral blood. V is TRBV11-3 and J is TRBJ2-7; the D is unclear. CDR3 region: CASSLDRLSYEQYF. The CDR3 DNA reads as TGTGCCAGCAGCTTAGACAGACTCTCCTACGAGCAGTACTTC.